This T cell receptor beta chain was sequenced in a study of OX40 agonist ivuxolimab in advanced cancers. Only in-frame clones appear in the TCRdb table, and some are missing; sequencing was by immunoSEQ multiplex PCR. The data contain approximately 30,000 clones, 89% of them seen just once; the ten biggest clones take up about 0.87%. CDR3 size: 15 residues. Trimming removed 4 bases from V and 2 bases from J, with 14 bases in between. Looked up from germline, CDR1 is SGHDN and CDR2 is FVKESK. The V and J genes are TRBV14 and TRBJ1-2; no clear D gene. The sequenced sample was CD4+ or CD8+ T cells sorted from blood, obtained in a trial of the OX40 agonist ivuxolimab. This TCR derives from an adult with an advanced solid tumor such as melanoma, head and neck, liver or kidney cancer. DNA of the CDR3: TGTGCCAGCAGCCCCCGGGATTTCTGGAACTATGGCTACACCTTC. Translation gives CASSPRDFWNYGYTF.